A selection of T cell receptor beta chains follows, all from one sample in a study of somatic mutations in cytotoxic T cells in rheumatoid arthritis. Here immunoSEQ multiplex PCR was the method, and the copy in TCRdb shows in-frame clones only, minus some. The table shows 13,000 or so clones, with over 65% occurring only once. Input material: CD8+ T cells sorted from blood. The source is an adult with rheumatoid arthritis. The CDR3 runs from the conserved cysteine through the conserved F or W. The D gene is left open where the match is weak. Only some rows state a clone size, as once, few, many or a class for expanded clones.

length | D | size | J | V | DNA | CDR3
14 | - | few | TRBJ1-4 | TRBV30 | TGTGCCTGGAGTGGTCCCCAGGGAAATGAAAAACTGTTTTTT | CAWSGPQGNEKLFF
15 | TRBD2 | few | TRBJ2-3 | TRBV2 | TGTGCCAGCAGGATACTAGCGGGGGCCCCCGATACGCAGTATTTT | CASRILAGAPDTQYF
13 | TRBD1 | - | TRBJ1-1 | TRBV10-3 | TGTGCCATCAGTGCGGGACAGGTTTTTGAAGCTTTCTTT | CAISAGQVFEAFF
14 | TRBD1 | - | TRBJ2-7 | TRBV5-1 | TGCGCCAGCAGTGCCGGGACAGGGTCCTACGAGCAGTACTTC | CASSAGTGSYEQYF
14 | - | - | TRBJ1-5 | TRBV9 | TGTGCCAGCAGCGAGGACAGCGGCAATCAGCCCCAGCATTTT | CASSEDSGNQPQHF
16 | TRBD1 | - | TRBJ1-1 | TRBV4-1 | TGCGCCAGCAGCCCCAGGACAGGTAACATGAACACTGAAGCTTTCTTT | CASSPRTGNMNTEAFF
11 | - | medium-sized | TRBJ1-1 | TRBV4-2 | TGTGCCAGCGGTACGAACACTGAAGCTTTCTTT | CASGTNTEAFF
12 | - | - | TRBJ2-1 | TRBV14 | TGTGCCAGCAGCCCCAGCCACAATGAGCAGTTCTTC | CASSPSHNEQFF
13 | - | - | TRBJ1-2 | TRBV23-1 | TGCGCCAGACGCAGAAGAGAATTCTATGGCTACACCTTC | CARRRREFYGYTF
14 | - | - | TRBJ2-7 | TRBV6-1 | TGTGCCAGCAGTGCGGGGGCCAAATTATACGAGCAGTACTTC | CASSAGAKLYEQYF